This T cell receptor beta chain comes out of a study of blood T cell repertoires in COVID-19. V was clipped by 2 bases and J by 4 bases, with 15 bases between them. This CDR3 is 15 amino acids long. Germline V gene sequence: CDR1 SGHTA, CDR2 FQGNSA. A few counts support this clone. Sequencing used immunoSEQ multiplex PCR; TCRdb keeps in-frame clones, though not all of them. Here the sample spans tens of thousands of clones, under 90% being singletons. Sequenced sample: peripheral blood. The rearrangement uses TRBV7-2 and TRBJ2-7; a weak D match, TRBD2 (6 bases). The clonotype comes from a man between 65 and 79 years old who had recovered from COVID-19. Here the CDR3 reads CASSLRRGTHYEQYF. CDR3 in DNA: TGTGCCAGCAGCTTAAGACGCGGGACCCATTACGAGCAGTACTTC.